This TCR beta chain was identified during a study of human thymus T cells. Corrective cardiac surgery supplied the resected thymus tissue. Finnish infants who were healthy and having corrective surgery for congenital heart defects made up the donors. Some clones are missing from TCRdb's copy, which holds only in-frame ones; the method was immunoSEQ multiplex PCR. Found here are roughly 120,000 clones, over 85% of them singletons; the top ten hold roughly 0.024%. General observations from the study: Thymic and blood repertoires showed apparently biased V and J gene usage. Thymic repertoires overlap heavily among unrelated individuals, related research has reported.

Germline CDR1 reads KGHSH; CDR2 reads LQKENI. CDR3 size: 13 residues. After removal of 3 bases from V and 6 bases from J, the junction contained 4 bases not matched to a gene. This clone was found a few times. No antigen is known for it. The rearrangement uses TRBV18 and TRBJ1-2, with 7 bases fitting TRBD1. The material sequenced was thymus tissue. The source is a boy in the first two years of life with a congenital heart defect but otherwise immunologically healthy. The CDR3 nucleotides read TGTGCCAGCTCACCGGGACAGCCGGATGGCTACACCTTC. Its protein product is CASSPGQPDGYTF.